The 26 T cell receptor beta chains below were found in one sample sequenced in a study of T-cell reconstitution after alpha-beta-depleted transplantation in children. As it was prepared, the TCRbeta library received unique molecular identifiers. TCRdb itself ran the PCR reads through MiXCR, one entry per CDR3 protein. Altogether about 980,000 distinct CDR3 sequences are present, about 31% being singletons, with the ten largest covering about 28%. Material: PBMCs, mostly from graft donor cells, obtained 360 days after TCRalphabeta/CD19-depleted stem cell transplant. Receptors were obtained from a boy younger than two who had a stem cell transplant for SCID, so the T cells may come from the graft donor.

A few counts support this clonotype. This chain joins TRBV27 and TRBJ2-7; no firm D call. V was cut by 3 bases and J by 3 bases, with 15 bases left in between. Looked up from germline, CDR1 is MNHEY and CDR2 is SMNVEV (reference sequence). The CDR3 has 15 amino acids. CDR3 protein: CASSLGQGINYEQYF. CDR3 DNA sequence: TGTGCCAGCAGTTTGGGTCAAGGGATCAACTACGAGCAGTACTTC.

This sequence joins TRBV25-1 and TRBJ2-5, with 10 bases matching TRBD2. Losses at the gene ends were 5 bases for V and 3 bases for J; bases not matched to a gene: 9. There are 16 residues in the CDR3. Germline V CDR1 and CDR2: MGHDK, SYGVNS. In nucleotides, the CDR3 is TGTGCCAGCAGTCCGATCAGGACTAGCGGTGAAGAGACCCAGTACTTC. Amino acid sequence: CASSPIRTSGEETQYF. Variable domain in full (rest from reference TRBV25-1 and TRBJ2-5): EADIYQTPRYLVIGTGKKITLECSQTMGHDKMYWYQQDPGMELHLIHYSYGVNSTEKGDLSSESTVSRIRTEHFPLTLESARPSHTSQYLCASSPIRTSGEETQYFGPGTRLLVL.

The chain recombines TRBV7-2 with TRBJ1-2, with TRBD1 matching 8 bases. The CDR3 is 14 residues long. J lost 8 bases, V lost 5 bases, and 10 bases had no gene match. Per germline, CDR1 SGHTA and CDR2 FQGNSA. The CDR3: CASSPAGQVKGYTF. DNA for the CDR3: TGTGCCAGCAGCCCAGCGGGACAGGTGAAAGGCTACACCTTC.

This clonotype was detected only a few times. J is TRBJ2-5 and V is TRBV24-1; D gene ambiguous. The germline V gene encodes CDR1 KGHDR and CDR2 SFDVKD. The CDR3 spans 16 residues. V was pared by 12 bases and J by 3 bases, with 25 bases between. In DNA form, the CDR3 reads TGTGCCCCTCAAGGGCAAGGACGGAAAAAAAAAGAGACCCAGTACTTC. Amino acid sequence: CAPQGQGRKKKETQYF.

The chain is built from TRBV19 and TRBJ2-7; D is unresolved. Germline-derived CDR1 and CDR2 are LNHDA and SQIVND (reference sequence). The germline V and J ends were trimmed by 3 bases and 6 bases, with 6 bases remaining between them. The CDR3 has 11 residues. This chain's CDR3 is CASSIGREQYF. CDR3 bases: TGTGCCAGTAGTATCGGACGCGAGCAGTACTTC.

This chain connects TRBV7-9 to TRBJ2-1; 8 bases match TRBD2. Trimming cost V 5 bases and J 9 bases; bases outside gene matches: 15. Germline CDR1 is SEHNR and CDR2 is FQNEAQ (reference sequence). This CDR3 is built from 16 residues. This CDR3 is CASSKRNGTRLCEQFF. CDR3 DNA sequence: TGTGCCAGCAGCAAAAGAAACGGGACTAGGTTGTGTGAGCAGTTCTTC.

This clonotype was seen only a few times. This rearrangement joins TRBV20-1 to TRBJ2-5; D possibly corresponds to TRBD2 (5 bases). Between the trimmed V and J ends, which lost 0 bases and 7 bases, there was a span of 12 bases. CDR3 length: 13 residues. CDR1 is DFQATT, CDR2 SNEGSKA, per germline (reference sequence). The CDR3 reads CSARDFGVWTQYF. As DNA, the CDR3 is TGCAGTGCTAGAGATTTCGGGGTGTGGACCCAGTACTTC.

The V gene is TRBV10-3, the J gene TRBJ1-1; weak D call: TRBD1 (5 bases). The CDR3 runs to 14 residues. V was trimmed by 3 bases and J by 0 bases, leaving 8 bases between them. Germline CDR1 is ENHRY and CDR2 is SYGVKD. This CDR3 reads CAISDSRVNTEAFF. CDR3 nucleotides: TGTGCCATCAGTGACAGCAGGGTGAACACTGAAGCTTTCTTT.

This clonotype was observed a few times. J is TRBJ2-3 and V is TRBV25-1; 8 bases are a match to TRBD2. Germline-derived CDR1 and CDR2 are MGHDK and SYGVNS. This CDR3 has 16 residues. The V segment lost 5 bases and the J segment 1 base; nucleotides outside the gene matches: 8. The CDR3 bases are TGTGCCAGCAGTCCATGGGGCGGGGGGCGCACAGATACGCAGTATTTT. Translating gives CASSPWGGGRTDTQYF.

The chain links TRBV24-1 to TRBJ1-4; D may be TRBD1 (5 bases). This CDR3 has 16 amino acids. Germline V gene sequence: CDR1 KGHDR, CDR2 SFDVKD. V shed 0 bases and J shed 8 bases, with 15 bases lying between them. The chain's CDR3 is CATSDLQTPWGEKLFF. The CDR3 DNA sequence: TGTGCCACCAGTGATTTGCAAACCCCCTGGGGGGAAAAACTGTTTTTT.

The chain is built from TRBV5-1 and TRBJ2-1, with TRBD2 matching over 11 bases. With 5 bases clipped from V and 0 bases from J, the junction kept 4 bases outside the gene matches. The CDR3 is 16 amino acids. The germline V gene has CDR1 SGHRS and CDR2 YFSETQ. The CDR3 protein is CASRGSGGGSYNEQFF. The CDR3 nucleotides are TGCGCCAGCAGGGGTAGCGGGGGGGGCTCCTACAATGAGCAGTTCTTC.

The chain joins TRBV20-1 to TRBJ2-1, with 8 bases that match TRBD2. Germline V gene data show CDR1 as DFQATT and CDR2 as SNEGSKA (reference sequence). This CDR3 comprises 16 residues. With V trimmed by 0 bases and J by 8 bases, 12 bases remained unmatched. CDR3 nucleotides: TGCAGTGCTAGAGATCCCCCGGGGGGGCCGTTCGATGAGCAGTTCTTC. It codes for CSARDPPGGPFDEQFF.

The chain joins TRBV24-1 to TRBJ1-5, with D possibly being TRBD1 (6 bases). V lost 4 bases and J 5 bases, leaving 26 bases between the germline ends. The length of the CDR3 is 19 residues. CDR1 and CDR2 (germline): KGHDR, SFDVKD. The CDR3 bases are TGTGCCACCAGTGACCCCGTAAATTGGGGGCGGAGTGGGGATCAGCCCCAGCATTTT. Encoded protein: CATSDPVNWGRSGDQPQHF.

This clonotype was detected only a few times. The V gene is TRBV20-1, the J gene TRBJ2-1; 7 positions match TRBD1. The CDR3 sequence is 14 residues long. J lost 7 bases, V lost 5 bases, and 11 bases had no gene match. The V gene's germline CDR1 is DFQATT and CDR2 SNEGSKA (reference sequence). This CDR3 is CSAAQGYRTNEQFF. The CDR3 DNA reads TGCAGTGCTGCACAGGGGTATAGGACAAATGAGCAGTTCTTC.

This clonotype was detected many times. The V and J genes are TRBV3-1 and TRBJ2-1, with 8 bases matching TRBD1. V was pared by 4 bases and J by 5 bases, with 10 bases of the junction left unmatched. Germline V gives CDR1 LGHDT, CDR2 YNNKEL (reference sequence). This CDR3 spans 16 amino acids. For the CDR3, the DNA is TGTGCCAGCAGCCCTCTCGGGGGACAGGCGGACAATGAGCAGTTCTTC. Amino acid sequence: CASSPLGGQADNEQFF.

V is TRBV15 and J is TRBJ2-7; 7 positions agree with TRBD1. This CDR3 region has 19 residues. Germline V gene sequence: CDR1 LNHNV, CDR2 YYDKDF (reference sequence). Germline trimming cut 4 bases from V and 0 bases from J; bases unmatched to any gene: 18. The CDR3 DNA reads TGTGCCACCAGCATAGGCCCCCCGGGCAGGGGGAGAAGCTCCTACGAGCAGTACTTC. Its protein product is CATSIGPPGRGRSSYEQYF.

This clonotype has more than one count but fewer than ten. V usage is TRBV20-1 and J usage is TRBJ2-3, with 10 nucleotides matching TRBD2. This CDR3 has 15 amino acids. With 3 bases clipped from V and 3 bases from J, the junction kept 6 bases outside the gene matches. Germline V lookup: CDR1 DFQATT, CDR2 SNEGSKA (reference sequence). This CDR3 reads CSASKRGGRTDTQYF. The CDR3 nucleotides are TGCAGTGCTAGCAAGCGGGGGGGCCGGACAGATACGCAGTATTTT.

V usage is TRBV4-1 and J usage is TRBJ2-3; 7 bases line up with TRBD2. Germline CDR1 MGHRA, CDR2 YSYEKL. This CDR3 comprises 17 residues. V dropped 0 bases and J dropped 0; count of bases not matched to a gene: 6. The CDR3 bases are TGCGCCAGCAGCCAAGAGTCAACGGGGGGTAGCACAGATACGCAGTATTTT. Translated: CASSQESTGGSTDTQYF.

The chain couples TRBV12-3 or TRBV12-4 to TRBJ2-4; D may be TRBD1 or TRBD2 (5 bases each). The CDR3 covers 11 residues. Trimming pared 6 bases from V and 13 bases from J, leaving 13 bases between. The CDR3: CASSLRDAQYF. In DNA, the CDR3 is TGTGCCAGCAGCCTCCGGGACGCCCAGTACTTC.

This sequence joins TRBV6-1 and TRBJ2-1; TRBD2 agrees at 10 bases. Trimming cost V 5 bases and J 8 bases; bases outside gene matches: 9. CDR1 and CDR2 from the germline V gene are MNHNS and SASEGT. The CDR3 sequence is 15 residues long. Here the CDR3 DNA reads TGTGCCAGCAGTAGAGAGCGGGGGGGAAACCATGAGCAGTTCTTC. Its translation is CASSRERGGNHEQFF.

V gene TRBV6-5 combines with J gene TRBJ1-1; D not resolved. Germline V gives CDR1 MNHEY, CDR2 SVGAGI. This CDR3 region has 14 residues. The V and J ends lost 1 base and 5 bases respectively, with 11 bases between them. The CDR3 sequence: CASSYLGRGTEAFF. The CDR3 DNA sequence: TGTGCCAGCAGTTACTTGGGTCGGGGTACTGAAGCTTTCTTT.

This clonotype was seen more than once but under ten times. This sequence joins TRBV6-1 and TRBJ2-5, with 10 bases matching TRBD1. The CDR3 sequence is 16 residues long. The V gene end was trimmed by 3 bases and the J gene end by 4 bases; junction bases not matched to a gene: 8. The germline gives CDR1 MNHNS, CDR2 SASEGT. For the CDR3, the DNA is TGTGCCAGCAGTGACCTGACAGGGGGCAACCGAGAGACCCAGTACTTC. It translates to CASSDLTGGNRETQYF.

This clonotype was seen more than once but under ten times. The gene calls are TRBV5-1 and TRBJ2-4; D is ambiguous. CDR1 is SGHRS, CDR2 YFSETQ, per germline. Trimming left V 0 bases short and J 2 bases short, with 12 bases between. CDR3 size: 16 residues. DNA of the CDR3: TGCGCCAGCAGCTTGGGAACCAGCCTGACCAAAAACATTCAGTACTTC. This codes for CASSLGTSLTKNIQYF.

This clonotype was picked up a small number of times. The CDR3 nucleotides are TGTGCCAGCAGCCAAGACTTCAGGGGAGACCAGCCCCAGCATTTT. Its translation is CASSQDFRGDQPQHF. J is TRBJ1-5 and V is TRBV4-2; D is perhaps TRBD1 (6 bases). Between the trimmed V and J ends, which lost 0 bases and 7 bases, there was a span of 13 bases. The germline CDR1 and CDR2 sequences are LGHNA and YNFKEQ. The CDR3 loop spans 15 amino acids.

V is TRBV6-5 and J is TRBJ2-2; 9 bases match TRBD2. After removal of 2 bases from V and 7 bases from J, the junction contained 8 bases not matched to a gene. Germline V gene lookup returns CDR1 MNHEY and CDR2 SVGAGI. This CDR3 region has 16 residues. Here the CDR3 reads CASSYLSGGQSGELFF. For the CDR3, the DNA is TGTGCCAGCAGTTACCTTAGCGGGGGCCAGAGCGGGGAGCTGTTTTTT.

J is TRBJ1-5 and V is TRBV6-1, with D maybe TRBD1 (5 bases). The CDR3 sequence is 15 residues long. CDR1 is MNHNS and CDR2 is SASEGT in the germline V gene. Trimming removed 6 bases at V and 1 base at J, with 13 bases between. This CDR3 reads CASSPRVLSNQPQHF. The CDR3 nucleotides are TGTGCCAGCAGCCCCAGGGTTTTAAGCAATCAGCCCCAGCATTTT.